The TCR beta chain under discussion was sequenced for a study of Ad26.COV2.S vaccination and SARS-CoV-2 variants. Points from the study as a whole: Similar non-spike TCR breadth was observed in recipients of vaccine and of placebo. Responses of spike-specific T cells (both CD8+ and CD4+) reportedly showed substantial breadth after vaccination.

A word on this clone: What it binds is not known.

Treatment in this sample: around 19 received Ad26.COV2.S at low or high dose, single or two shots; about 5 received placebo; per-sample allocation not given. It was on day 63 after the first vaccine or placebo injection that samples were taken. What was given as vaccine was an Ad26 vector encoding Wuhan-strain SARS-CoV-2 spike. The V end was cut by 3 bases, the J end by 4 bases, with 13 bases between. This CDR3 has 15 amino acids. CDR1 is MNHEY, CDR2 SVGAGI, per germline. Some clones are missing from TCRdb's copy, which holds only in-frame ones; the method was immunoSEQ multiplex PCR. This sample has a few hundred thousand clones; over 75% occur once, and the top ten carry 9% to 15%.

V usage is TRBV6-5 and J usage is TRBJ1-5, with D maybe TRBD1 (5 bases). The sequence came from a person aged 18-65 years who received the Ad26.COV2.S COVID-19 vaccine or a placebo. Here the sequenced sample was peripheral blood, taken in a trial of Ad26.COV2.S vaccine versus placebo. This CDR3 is CASSYYGGSNQPQHF. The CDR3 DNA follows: TGTGCCAGCAGTTATTATGGGGGTTCGAATCAGCCCCAGCATTTT.